Below, one TCR beta chain is given with its context. The source of the sample is a study of blood T cell repertoires in COVID-19. Across the whole study: Italy, Spain and the United States were the sources of the convalescent and acute COVID-19 samples.

Germline V gene lookup returns CDR1 LNHDA and CDR2 SQIVND (reference sequence). The junction had 5 bases not matched to a gene; V was cut back by 10 bases and J by 4 bases. The CDR3 contains 14 residues. Here immunoSEQ multiplex PCR was the method, and the copy in TCRdb shows in-frame clones only, minus some. The table includes approximately 200,000 clones, 86% detected once. V and J are TRBV19 and TRBJ2-3, with 13 bases aligning to TRBD2. The sample consisted of peripheral blood. The clonotype comes from a woman aged 30 to 39 with active or convalescent COVID-19. The CDR3 sequence: CATRTSGSADTQYF. The DNA for the CDR3 is TGTGCCACAAGGACTAGCGGGAGTGCAGATACGCAGTATTTT.